This T cell receptor beta chain is drawn from a study of tumor-infiltrating lymphocytes in primary liver carcinoma. Overall study findings and caveats: Top-250-clone fractions were significantly higher in tumors than in blood (p = 0.039). About 7.5-25% of top clones, no more, were shared by all five regions.

A constant-region primer primed TCR beta cDNA synthesis from about 530 ng of total RNA. Employing slightly modified ARM-PCR, three nested multiplex PCR rounds were run, and these gave rise to the TCR beta libraries. TCRdb re-derived calls from the multiplex PCR reads in MiXCR, one entry per CDR3 protein. The sample shows over 95,000 distinct CDR3 sequences, roughly 69% of them seen only once. Remarks on this clonotype: What it binds is not known. At one of its ends the junction is not consistent with the germline gene, which may arise from a read error.

It was from 20-30 mg of unsorted bulk tissue that RNA and DNA were co-extracted. The sequenced sample was liver tumor tissue from sampling region 5. Subset here: tumor region T5, tumor centre. The receptor was derived from a woman aged 55-69 years with primary liver carcinoma and hepatitis B virus infection.

CDR3 in amino acids: CASSSGTGGRYERYF. CDR3 in DNA: TGTGCCAGCAGCTCGGGGACAGGGGGCCGGTACGAGCGGTACTTC. The gene calls are TRBV11-3 and TRBJ2-7, with 12 bases aligning to TRBD1. Germline V gene sequence: CDR1 SGHNT, CDR2 YENEEA. This CDR3 is built from 15 residues.